The TCR beta chain described here comes from a study of blood T cell repertoires in COVID-19 (dated by TCRdb to 2018 to 2020). Background for the entire study: Samples from collaborators originated in the United States, Italy and Spain and spanned both the acute and convalescent phases of COVID-19. The material from the prospective study consisted of cDNA or gDNA derived from T cells, B-cell-depleted T cells, or PBMCs. Subjects who had been exposed to COVID-19, were actively infected with it, or had recovered from it provided the deeply sampled blood TCRbeta repertoires that made up the dataset. A freely available public database, intended as a resource for researchers studying the immune response to SARS-CoV-2, is where the repertoires were released. Where available, HLA class I and class II types were taken from metadata supplied by the sample provider and were not determined by assay-based typing. The samples were drawn from the first 160 participants of the ongoing ImmuneRACE study and from about 1,200 subjects provided by 6 global collaborators. Nearly every sample came with metadata listing a de-identified subject ID, COVID-19 status, age in years and sex. Points the paper makes about the study in general: Clinical and demographic metadata were provided uncurated, with the amount varying by source and participant.

Enrolling through a virtual design, the prospective study's participants ranged in age from roughly 18 to 95 years and lived across 24 United States geographic areas. In the prospective study, cohorts were assigned on the basis of participant-reported clinical history obtained from a screening survey and a study questionnaire. Recovered participants in ImmuneRACE Cohort 3 were defined as having two consecutive negative NP/OP PCR tests, clearance from a healthcare professional, or resolution of symptoms. In the prospective study, mobile phlebotomists collected whole blood, serum and a nasopharyngeal or oropharyngeal swab from each participant. Additional blood draws and questionnaires over a 2-month period could optionally be provided by prospective study participants. Blood samples from the prospective study were shipped frozen or at room temperature prior to DNA extraction. The germline V gene supplies CDR1 SGHDT and CDR2 YYEEEE. Germline trimming amounts to 3 bases on V and 2 bases on J, with 3 as the count of junction bases outside the gene matches. The CDR3 contains 16 residues, cysteine and valine counted. The sequence is cut down to CDR3 DNA, 48 bases in frame from base 1.

The immunoSEQ Assay, a bias-controlled multiplex PCR, was used to amplify TCRbeta CDR3 regions from genomic DNA. The original methods were these. The number of nucleated cells in each sample was estimated from the amplification of reference gene primers within the assay. To quantify the absolute abundance of each unique TCRbeta CDR3 rearrangement, sequence reads were collapsed and filtered. For each sample, productive Simpson clonality was calculated as the square root of Simpson's diversity index over productive rearrangements. Drawn from immuneACCESS, this table holds only the in-frame rearrangements with V and J called that TCRdb kept. Clones are partly lost; checked studies trace under half to an unresolved V gene and leave the rest unexplained. The V and J calls and the clone size are those of that table, but D and trimming were determined from the DNA. The sample table shows roughly 170,000 clones, and 75% to 90% are seen once. Under 4.5% of the sample belongs to the ten largest clones.

In the case of this clone: Which antigen it targets is not known. There are no base qualities to consult, and no much larger clone falls within one base.

The receptor chain draws on TRBV5-6 and TRBJ2-7, with 15 bases aligning to TRBD2. The sample taken for sequencing was PBMCs or T cells enriched from blood (not recorded which). The sequence came from a woman aged 45 to 65 who had recovered from COVID-19. The DNA is as follows: TGTGCCAGCAGCTCAGGACTAGCGGGAGGGGCCTACGAGCAGTACGTC. It translates as CASSSGLAGGAYEQYV.